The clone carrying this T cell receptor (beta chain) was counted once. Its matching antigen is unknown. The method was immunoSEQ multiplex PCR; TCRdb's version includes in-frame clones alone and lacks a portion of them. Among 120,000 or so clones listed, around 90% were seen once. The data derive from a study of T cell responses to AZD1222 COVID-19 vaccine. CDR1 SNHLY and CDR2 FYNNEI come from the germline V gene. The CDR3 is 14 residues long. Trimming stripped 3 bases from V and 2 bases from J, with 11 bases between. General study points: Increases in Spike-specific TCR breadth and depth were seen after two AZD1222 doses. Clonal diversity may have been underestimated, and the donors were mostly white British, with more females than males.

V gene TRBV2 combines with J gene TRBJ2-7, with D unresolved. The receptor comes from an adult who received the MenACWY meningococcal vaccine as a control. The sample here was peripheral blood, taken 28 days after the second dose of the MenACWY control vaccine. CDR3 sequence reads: CASSELRQTYEQYF. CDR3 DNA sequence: TGTGCCAGCAGTGAGTTGCGTCAGACCTACGAGCAGTACTTC.